These T cell receptor beta chains were read from a single sample in a study of T cell responses to AZD1222 COVID-19 vaccine. Libraries were prepared by immunoSEQ multiplex PCR; TCRdb keeps only in-frame clonotypes and omits some of them. This table holds some 120,000 clones, 70% to 90% found once. The source material was peripheral blood, sampled on day 0 of AZD1222 vaccination. Receptors originate from an adult in good health. CDR3s include the opening cysteine and the closing phenylalanine or tryptophan. A D gene is named only where the DNA matches it firmly. Clone size appears in some rows only: once, few, many, or a class for an expanded clone.

D	V	size	J	CDR3	DNA
NA	TRBV3-1/TRBV3-2	NA	TRBJ1-1	CASSQEAFTGRAFF	TGTGCCAGCAGCCAAGAAGCGTTTACAGGGAGAGCTTTCTTT
NA	TRBV12-3/TRBV12-4	few	TRBJ2-1	CASTLTAYNEQFF	TGTGCCAGCACCCTGACAGCTTACAATGAGCAGTTCTTC
NA	TRBV29-1	NA	TRBJ1-3	CSVPGDGGAGNTIYF	TGCAGCGTTCCCGGAGATGGGGGGGCTGGAAACACCATATATTTT
NA	TRBV10-3	NA	TRBJ1-4	CAIRATGQRHEKLFF	TGTGCCATCAGGGCAACAGGACAGCGGCATGAAAAACTGTTTTTT
TRBD1	TRBV5-1	NA	TRBJ2-2	CASSSQGGTGELFF	TGCGCCAGCAGCTCACAGGGGGGCACCGGGGAGCTGTTTTTT
NA	TRBV7-2	few	TRBJ2-7	CASSPSLALSYEQYF	TGTGCCAGCAGCCCATCTCTAGCGCTTTCCTACGAGCAGTACTTC
NA	TRBV10-3	few	TRBJ2-1	CAIRSLAEYNEQFF	TGTGCCATCAGGTCACTAGCAGAATACAATGAGCAGTTCTTC
NA	TRBV10-3	NA	TRBJ2-3	CAISGPGTDTQYF	TGTGCCATCAGTGGTCCCGGGACGGATACGCAGTATTTT
NA	TRBV3-1/TRBV3-2	NA	TRBJ2-7	CASSQEIQGYEQYF	TGTGCCAGCAGCCAAGAGATACAGGGCTACGAGCAGTACTTC
NA	TRBV2	NA	TRBJ1-4	CASRLLQGGEKLFF	TGTGCCAGCAGATTATTACAGGGAGGAGAAAAACTGTTTTTT
NA	TRBV6-5	NA	TRBJ2-3	CASSYSGLISDTQYF	TGTGCCAGCAGTTACTCTGGCCTAATTTCAGATACGCAGTATTTT
TRBD1	TRBV4-1	NA	TRBJ2-7	CASSQGTGSSYEQYF	TGCGCCAGCAGCCAAGGGACAGGGAGCTCCTACGAGCAGTACTTC
NA	TRBV12-3/TRBV12-4	NA	TRBJ1-2	CASSPLGPYGYTF	TGTGCCAGCAGTCCACTGGGGCCCTATGGCTACACCTTC